Sequencing of this T cell receptor beta chain was carried out in a study of T cells in Graves' hyperthyroidism and ophthalmopathy. This clonotype was found a few times. The CDR3 has 16 residues. The V end lost 3 bases, the J end lost 0 bases, and 14 bases lay between the germline ends. Germline V CDR1 and CDR2: SEHNR, FQNEAQ (reference sequence). The investigators amplified TCR beta CDR3 regions from RNA transcripts. TCR CDR3 regions were first amplified by RT-PCR with HTBI primers. TCRdb called the multiplex PCR reads again in MiXCR, with one record for every CDR3 protein. This table has hundreds of thousands of distinct CDR3 sequences, 38% appearing once. A lack of ophthalmopathy progression within 18 months defined stable Graves' hyperthyroidism. Uncontrolled infection, other autoimmune disease, pregnancy or lactation excluded patients.

The source is a man between 18 and 29 years old with Graves' hyperthyroidism. Sequenced input: blood. The chain employs TRBV7-9 and TRBJ1-1, with TRBD1 as a possible D gene (6 bases). The CDR3 reads CASSFRGGGLNTEAFF. The CDR3 DNA follows: TGTGCCAGCAGCTTCCGAGGGGGGGGTTTGAACACTGAAGCTTTCTTT.